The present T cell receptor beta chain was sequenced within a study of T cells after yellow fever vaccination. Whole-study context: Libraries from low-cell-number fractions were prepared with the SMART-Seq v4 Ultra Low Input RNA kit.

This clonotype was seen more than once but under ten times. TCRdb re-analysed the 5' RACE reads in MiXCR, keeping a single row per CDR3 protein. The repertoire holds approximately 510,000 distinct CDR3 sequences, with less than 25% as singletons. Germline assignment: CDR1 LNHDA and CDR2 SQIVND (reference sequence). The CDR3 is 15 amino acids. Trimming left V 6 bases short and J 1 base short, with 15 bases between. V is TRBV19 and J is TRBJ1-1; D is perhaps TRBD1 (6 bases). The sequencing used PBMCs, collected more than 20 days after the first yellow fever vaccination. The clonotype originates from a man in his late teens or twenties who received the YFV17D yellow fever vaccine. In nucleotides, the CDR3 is TGTGCCAGTAGGCCTAGGGACACAACGAACACTGAAGCTTTCTTT. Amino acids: CASRPRDTTNTEAFF.